This T cell receptor (beta chain) was identified during a study of blood T cell repertoires in COVID-19. Here immunoSEQ multiplex PCR was the method, and the copy in TCRdb shows in-frame clones only, minus some. The sample includes 300,000 to 450,000 clones, roughly nine tenths of them seen just once. The V end was cut by 0 bases, the J end by 0 bases, with 6 bases between. This CDR3 contains 14 residues. Germline V gene sequence: CDR1 SEHNR, CDR2 FQNEAQ (reference sequence). This sequence was found in an older woman with COVID-19, enrolled during active disease. The sample comprised peripheral blood. The chain is built from TRBV7-9 and TRBJ2-7; possible D gene TRBD1, 6 bases. Here the CDR3 DNA reads TGTGCCAGCAGCTTAGCAGGGGGCTCCTACGAGCAGTACTTC. Amino acids: CASSLAGGSYEQYF.